The entry below describes one TCR beta chain. The antigen is unknown. This entry is derived from a study of cytomegalovirus exposure and HLA in healthy donors. Overall study results and limits: An analysis was carried out later, and it reportedly showed fewer N-insertions in an Asian-associated ancestry cluster than the approximately 660-donor mean.

Vbeta (60) and Jbeta (13) primers were used in the PCR. TCRdb keeps only in-frame clones here, not all; method: immunoSEQ multiplex PCR. This sample has 180,000 or so clones, with nearly 80% found just once. The CDR3 runs to 14 residues. V dropped 6 bases and J dropped 5 bases, with 15 bases sitting between them. In germline, CDR1 is SGDLS, CDR2 YYNGEE. Sequenced input: PBMCs. The chain links TRBV9 to TRBJ1-5; D may be TRBD1 (6 bases). This sequence was found in a man aged 45 to 65 in good health and CMV-seropositive. The CDR3: CASKVDRADQPQHF. CDR3 sequence (DNA): TGTGCCAGCAAGGTGGACAGAGCTGATCAGCCCCAGCATTTT. Variable domain in full (rest from reference TRBV9 and TRBJ1-5): DSGVTQTPKHLITATGQRVTLRCSPRSGDLSVYWYQQSLDQGLQFLIQYYNGEERAKGNILERFSAQQFPDLHSELNLSSLELGDSALYFCASKVDRADQPQHFGDGTRLSIL.